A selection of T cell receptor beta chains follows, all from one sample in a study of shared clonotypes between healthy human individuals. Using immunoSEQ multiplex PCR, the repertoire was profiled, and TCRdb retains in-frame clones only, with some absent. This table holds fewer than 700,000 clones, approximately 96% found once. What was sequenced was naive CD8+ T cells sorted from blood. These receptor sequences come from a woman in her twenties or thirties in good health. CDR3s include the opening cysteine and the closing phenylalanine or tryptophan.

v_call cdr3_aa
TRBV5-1 CASSLDPGLEGEGNEKLFF
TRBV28 CASSFVEGGYGYTF
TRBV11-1 CASSSPPGTSGMLAYEQYF
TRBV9 CASSVDGGIYQPQHF
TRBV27 CASSSDGYEQYF
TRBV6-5 CASSYGQTYEQYF
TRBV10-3 CAISESGPSFIGGNEQFF
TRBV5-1 CASSSTPYDSGYF
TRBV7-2 CASSLVRVGGNTIYF
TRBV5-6 CASSLGGSRDTQYF
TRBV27 CATWNGGYEQYF
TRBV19 CASEGYNEKLFF
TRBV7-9 CASSLAGGRTDTQYF
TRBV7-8 CASSLGLAESNTGELFF
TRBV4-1 CASSQEPPGGTDTQYF
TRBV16 CASSLGLAFKSRKHEQYF
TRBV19 CASSDRSNEKLFF
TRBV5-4 CASSLYAGVSLRTDTQYF
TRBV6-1 CASSRRDSNTEAFF
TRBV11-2 CASSWDVYGANVLTF
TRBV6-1 CASSEGPRIRPYEQYF
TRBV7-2 CANPKDKDTGELFF
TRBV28 CASTRSGLGNQPQHF
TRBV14 CASSVLAGGPTDTQYF
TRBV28 CASRVKTVLINEQFF
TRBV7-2 CASSLMDSQETQYF
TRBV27 CASSLGGPFYEQYF
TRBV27 CASSFRSTDTQYF